Below, 9 T cell receptor beta chains from the same sample are listed, as sequenced in a study of blood T cell repertoires in COVID-19. The data were produced by immunoSEQ multiplex PCR, yet TCRdb's version contains in-frame clones alone and is incomplete. The sample has 150,000 or so clones, about 83% seen once. The material sequenced was peripheral blood. Every receptor here comes from a woman aged 60-70 years with COVID-19, enrolled during active disease.

This chain links TRBV5-1 with TRBJ1-1; TRBD1 agrees at 7 bases. This CDR3 is 13 amino acids long. Germline V CDR1 and CDR2: SGHRS, YFSETQ. The trim removed 3 bases at V and 3 bases at J, leaving 2 bases unmatched. In nucleotides, the CDR3 is TGCGCCAGCAGCTCACAGGGGTACACTGAAGCTTTCTTT. Translating it yields CASSSQGYTEAFF.

V gene TRBV7-9 combines with J gene TRBJ2-3, with D maybe TRBD2 (6 bases). The CDR3 has 14 amino acids. Germline loops: CDR1 SEHNR, CDR2 FQNEAQ (reference sequence). V was shortened by 5 bases and J by 4 bases, with 13 bases between the two germline ends. The CDR3 here is CASSQGLLADTQYF. DNA for the CDR3: TGTGCCAGCAGCCAGGGACTGCTCGCAGATACGCAGTATTTT.

The CDR3 is CASSLYSGTAYSNQPQHF. The CDR3, as DNA: TGTGCCAGCAGCTTATATTCCGGGACAGCCTATAGCAATCAGCCCCAGCATTTT. The V gene is TRBV11-2, the J gene TRBJ1-5; 7 nucleotides line up with TRBD1. V lost 2 bases, J lost 0 bases, and 10 bases stayed unmatched. Germline CDR1 reads SGHAT; CDR2 reads FQNNGV. This CDR3 has 18 residues.

This chain joins TRBV7-3 and TRBJ1-1; D might be TRBD1 (6 bases). In germline, CDR1 is SGHTA, CDR2 FQGTGA. The ends were cut back, 2 bases at V and 6 bases at J, with 16 bases in the middle. CDR3 length: 15 amino acids. CDR3 DNA: TGTGCCAGCAGCTTAGCTCAGGGGCCCCTAGCTGAAGCTTTCTTT. This gives the protein CASSLAQGPLAEAFF. Combining the CDR3 with reference TRBV7-3 and TRBJ1-1 gives the whole variable domain GAGVSQTPSNKVTEKGKYVELRCDPISGHTALYWYRQSLGQGPEFLIYFQGTGAADDSGLPNDRFFAVRPEGSVSTLKIQRTERGDSAVYLCASSLAQGPLAEAFFGQGTRLTVV.

The chain uses TRBV7-9 and TRBJ2-3, with 7 bases identical to TRBD1. This CDR3 spans 19 amino acids. V shed 4 bases, J shed 2 bases, and the junction held 18 bases outside the gene matches. Germline lookup yields CDR1 SEHNR and CDR2 FQNEAQ (reference sequence). CDR3 region: CASSYQGVGARPLTDTQYF. The DNA for the CDR3 is TGTGCCAGCAGCTATCAGGGGGTGGGGGCCAGACCTCTCACAGATACGCAGTATTTT.

The V and J genes are TRBV5-1 and TRBJ1-2, with D perhaps matching TRBD1 (6 bases). Trimming pared 0 bases from V and 5 bases from J, leaving 8 bases between. Germline lookup yields CDR1 SGHRS and CDR2 YFSETQ. The CDR3 length is 13 residues. The CDR3 DNA follows: TGCGCCAGCAGCTTGGAGGGGGGGTATGGCTACACCTTC. Encoded protein: CASSLEGGYGYTF.

The rearrangement joins TRBV5-1 to TRBJ2-7; D ambiguous. V was cut by 5 bases and J by 6 bases, with 18 bases left in between. The CDR3 loop spans 14 amino acids. CDR1 SGHRS and CDR2 YFSETQ come from the germline V gene. CDR3 in DNA: TGCGCCAGCAGTCCAGGTCCAGTCGCCGGCGAGCAGTACGTC. Protein: CASSPGPVAGEQYV.

The chain is built from TRBV19 and TRBJ1-4; 8 bases align to TRBD1. The CDR3 loop spans 13 amino acids. V lost 7 bases and J lost 7; bases outside the gene matches: 5. Germline V gene data show CDR1 as LNHDA and CDR2 as SQIVND (reference sequence). The DNA for the CDR3 is TGTGCCAGTATGGACAGGGTCGTTGAAAAACTGTTTTTT. The encoded protein is CASMDRVVEKLFF.

V gene TRBV18 combines with J gene TRBJ1-5; 8 bases agree with TRBD1. Germline-derived CDR1 and CDR2 are KGHSH and LQKENI. The CDR3 spans 14 residues. Trimming took 5 bases from V and 7 from J; bases not matched to a gene: 7. For the CDR3, the DNA is TGTGCCAGCTCAACAGGGGGACGAGTGCAGCCCCAGCATTTT. Translating gives CASSTGGRVQPQHF.